The rows below give T cell receptor beta chains drawn from one sample of a study of vaccination and CD4 T cells after COVID-19. TCRdb itself ran the PCR reads through MiXCR, one entry per CDR3 protein. The repertoire includes tens of thousands of distinct CDR3 sequences, about 39% of them detected once, and approximately 15% sits in the top ten. The antigens of these receptors remain unknown. The sequencing sample was made of CD4+ T cells from blood, cultured in vitro. The receptor set was obtained from a human donor who had recovered from COVID-19. The CDR3 runs from the conserved cysteine through the conserved F or W. D genes are given only for firm matches. Rows give clone size only sometimes, using once, few, many, or a class for an expanded clone.

V gene	clone size	D gene	J gene	CDR3 protein
TRBV12-3/TRBV12-4	-	TRBD2	TRBJ2-1	CASSPLAGVYGNEQFF
TRBV4-1	few	-	TRBJ2-5	CASSQGQGTYQETQYF
TRBV7-9	-	-	TRBJ2-1	CASSLWQGEVYVEQFF
TRBV20-1	few	-	TRBJ2-6	CSARDSAAAGANVLTF
TRBV7-2	few	-	TRBJ2-3	CASSLLGDTQYF
TRBV4-3	few	TRBD1	TRBJ1-6	CASSQTWDRYSPLHF
TRBV11-2	-	-	TRBJ2-2	CASSLRRTNTGELFF
TRBV28	few	-	TRBJ1-6	CASSLNGGNSPLHF
TRBV6-1	-	-	TRBJ1-2	CASSEQPDVGQGYGYTF
TRBV12-3/TRBV12-4	-	TRBD1	TRBJ2-7	CASSTGTGKNEQYF
TRBV20-1	-	TRBD2	TRBJ2-7	CSGRRGENAYEQYF
TRBV6-1	few	-	TRBJ1-2	CASSVESRGGYTF
TRBV18	once	-	TRBJ2-2	CASSPPSQSNTGELFF
TRBV24-1	-	-	TRBJ2-1	CATSVSDEQFF
TRBV6-1	few	-	TRBJ2-1	CASESTGYNEQFF
TRBV28	-	TRBD2	TRBJ2-4	CASSSEGLAGRNIQYF
TRBV28	-	-	TRBJ1-6	CASSFPGYGSPLHF
TRBV5-4	-	TRBD1	TRBJ2-7	CASSSRTGAEEQYF
TRBV28	-	-	TRBJ1-5	CASSLQQENQPQHF
TRBV6-1	-	-	TRBJ2-1	CASRAGNEQFF
TRBV7-7	few	TRBD2	TRBJ2-2	CASSLNAGVTGELFF
TRBV10-1	few	-	TRBJ1-2	CARQRGAYGYTF
TRBV7-2	-	-	TRBJ2-7	CASSPRFMAYEQYF
TRBV28	-	-	TRBJ2-7	CASSRRGGSYEQYF
TRBV19	few	-	TRBJ1-5	CASSIMTPTGNQPQHF
TRBV7-2	-	-	TRBJ2-4	CASSLAGTGGWDIQCF
TRBV7-6	-	TRBD1	TRBJ2-2	CASSSITGGASGELFF
TRBV19	-	-	TRBJ1-5	CASRSTGYQPQHF
TRBV6-2/TRBV6-3	-	-	TRBJ2-5	CASSYSLETGSQETQYF
TRBV7-2	-	TRBD2	TRBJ2-1	CASSSRRGLAGSDEQFF
TRBV6-5	-	-	TRBJ2-6	CASSYTTSGANVLTF
TRBV12-3/TRBV12-4	-	-	TRBJ2-3	CASSLSPDTQYF
TRBV20-1	-	TRBD1	TRBJ2-3	CSATDRGRRSTDTQYF
TRBV14	-	TRBD2	TRBJ2-1	CASSLGTSSYNEQFF